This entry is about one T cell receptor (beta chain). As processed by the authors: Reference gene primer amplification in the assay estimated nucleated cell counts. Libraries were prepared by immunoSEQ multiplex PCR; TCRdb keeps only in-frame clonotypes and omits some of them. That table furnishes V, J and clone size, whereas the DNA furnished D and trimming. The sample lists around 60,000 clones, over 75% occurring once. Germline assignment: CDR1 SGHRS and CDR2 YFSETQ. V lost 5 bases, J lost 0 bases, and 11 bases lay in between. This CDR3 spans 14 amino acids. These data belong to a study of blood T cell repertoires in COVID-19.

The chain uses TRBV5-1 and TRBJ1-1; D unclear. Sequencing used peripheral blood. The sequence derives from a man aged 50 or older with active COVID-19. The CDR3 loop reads CASRAEVMNTEAFF. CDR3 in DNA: TGCGCCAGCAGAGCGGAGGTCATGAACACTGAAGCTTTCTTT.